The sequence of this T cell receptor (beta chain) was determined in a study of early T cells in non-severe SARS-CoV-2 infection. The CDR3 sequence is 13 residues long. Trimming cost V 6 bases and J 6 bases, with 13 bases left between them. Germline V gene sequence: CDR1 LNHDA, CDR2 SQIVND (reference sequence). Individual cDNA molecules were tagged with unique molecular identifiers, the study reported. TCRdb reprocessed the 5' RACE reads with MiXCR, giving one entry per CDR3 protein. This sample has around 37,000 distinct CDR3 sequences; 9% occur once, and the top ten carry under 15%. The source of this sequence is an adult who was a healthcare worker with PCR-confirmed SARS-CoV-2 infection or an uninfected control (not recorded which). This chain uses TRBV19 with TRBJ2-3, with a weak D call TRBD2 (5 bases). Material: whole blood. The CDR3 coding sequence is TGTGCCAGTAGCCAGGCGGGCGGGGATACGCAGTATTTT. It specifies CASSQAGGDTQYF.